This T cell receptor (beta chain) was identified in a study of technical replicates of blood from several donors. Sequencing was performed with immunoSEQ multiplex PCR; in TCRdb, only in-frame clones are kept and a portion is missing. The sample consists of under 65,000 clones, approximately 86% of them appearing once. Trimming left V 3 bases short and J 5 bases short, with 5 bases between. The CDR3 covers 12 residues. Per the germline V gene, CDR1 is SGHTA and CDR2 is FQGTGA. Sequenced sample: PBMCs. This receptor was identified in a human donor in good health. Some clones in this sample may be carry-over from other donors' samples. The chain combines TRBV7-3 with TRBJ2-1; D is unclear. This CDR3 is CASSFSHNEQFF. DNA of the CDR3: TGTGCCAGCAGCTTTAGTCACAATGAGCAGTTCTTC.